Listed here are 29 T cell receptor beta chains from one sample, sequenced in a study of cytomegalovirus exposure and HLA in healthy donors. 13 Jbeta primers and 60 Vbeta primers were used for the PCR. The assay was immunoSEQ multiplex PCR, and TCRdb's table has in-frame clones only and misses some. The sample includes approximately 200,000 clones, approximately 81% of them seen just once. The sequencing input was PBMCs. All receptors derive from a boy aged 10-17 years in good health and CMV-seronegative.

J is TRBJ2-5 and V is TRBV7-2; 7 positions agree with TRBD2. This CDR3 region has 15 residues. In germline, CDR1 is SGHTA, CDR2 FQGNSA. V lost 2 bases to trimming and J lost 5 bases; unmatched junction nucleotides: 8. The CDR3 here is CASSLTGRAEETQYF. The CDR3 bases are TGTGCCAGCAGCTTAACGGGGAGGGCAGAGGAGACCCAGTACTTC.

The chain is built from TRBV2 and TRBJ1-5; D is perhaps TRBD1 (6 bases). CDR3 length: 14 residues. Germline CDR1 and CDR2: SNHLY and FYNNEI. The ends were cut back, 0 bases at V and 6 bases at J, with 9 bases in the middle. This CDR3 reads CASSEAGAGQPQHF. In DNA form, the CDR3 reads TGTGCCAGCAGTGAAGCGGGGGCGGGTCAGCCCCAGCATTTT.

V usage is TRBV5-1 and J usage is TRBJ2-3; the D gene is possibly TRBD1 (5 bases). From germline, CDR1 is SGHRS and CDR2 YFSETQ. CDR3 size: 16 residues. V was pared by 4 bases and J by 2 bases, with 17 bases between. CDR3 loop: CASSQGHRAFTDTQYF. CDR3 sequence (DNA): TGCGCCAGCAGCCAGGGTCACCGGGCATTCACAGATACGCAGTATTTT.

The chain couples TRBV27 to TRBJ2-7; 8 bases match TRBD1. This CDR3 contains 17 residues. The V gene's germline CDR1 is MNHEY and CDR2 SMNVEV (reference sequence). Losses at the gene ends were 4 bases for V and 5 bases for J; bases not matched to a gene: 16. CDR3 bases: TGTGCCAGCAGTTACCCATTCAGGGGGCGTCGAAGCCACGAGCAGTACTTC. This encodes CASSYPFRGRRSHEQYF.

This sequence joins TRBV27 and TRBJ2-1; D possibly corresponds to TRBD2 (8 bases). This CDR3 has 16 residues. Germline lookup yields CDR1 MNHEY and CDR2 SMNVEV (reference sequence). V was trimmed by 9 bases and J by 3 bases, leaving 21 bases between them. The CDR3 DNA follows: TGTGCCAGTGCTAGCGGGTCAGGGGGACGCTACAATGAGCAGTTCTTC. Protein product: CASASGSGGRYNEQFF.

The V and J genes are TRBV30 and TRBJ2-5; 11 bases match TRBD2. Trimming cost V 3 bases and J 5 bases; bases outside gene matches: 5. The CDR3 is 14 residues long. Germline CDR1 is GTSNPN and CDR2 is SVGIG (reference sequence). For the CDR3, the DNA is TGTGCCTGGAGGCTAGCGGGAGGAGGGGAGACCCAGTACTTC. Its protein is CAWRLAGGGETQYF.

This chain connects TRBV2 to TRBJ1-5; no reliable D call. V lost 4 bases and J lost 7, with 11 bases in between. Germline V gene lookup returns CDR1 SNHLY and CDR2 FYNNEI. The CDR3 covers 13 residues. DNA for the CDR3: TGTGCCAGCAGTGGCCCAGGCGGGCAGCCCCAGCATTTT. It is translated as CASSGPGGQPQHF. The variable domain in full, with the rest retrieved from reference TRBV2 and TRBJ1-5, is EPEVTQTPSHQVTQMGQEVILRCVPISNHLYFYWYRQILGQKVEFLVSFYNNEISEKSEIFDDQFSVERPDGSNFTLKIRSTKLEDSAMYFCASSGPGGQPQHFGDGTRLSIL.

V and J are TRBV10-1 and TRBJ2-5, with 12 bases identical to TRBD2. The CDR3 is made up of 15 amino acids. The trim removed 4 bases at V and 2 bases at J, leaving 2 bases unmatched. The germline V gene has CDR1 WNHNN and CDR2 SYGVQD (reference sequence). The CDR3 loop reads CASSAGLAGQETQYF. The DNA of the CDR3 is TGCGCCAGCAGTGCCGGACTAGCGGGGCAAGAGACCCAGTACTTC.

The CDR3 DNA reads TGTGCCAGTAGTATGGCGGTGCCAGATACGCAGTATTTT. The encoded protein is CASSMAVPDTQYF. The rearrangement links TRBV19 to TRBJ2-3; D unclear. With 3 bases removed from V and 4 bases from J, the gap between germline ends came to 8 bases. CDR1 LNHDA and CDR2 SQIVND come from the germline V gene (reference sequence). The CDR3 spans 13 residues.

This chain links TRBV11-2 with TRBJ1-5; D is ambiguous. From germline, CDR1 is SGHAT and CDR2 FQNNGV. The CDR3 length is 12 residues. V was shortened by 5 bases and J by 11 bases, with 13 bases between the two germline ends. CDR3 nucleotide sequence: TGTGCCAGCAGCGCCCGGACTGGCTCCCAGCATTTT. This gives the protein CASSARTGSQHF.

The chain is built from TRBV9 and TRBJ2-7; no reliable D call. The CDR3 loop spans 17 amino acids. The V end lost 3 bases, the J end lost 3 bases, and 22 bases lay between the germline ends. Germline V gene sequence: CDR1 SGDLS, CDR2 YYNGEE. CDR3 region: CASSGEETLHSNYEQYF. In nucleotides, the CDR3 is TGTGCCAGCAGCGGCGAGGAAACCCTCCATTCGAACTACGAGCAGTACTTC.

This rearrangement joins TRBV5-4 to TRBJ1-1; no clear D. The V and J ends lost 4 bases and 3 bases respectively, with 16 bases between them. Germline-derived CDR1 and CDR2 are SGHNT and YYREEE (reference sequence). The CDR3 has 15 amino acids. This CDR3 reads CASSPLEGSHTEAFF. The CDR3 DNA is TGTGCCAGCAGCCCACTGGAGGGAAGTCACACTGAAGCTTTCTTT.

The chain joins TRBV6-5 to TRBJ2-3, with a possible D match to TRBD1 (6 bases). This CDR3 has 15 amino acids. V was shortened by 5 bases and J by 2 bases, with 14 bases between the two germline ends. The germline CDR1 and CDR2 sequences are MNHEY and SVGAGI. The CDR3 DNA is TGTGCCAGCAGTAGAACAGGGTTTATCACAGATACGCAGTATTTT. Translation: CASSRTGFITDTQYF.

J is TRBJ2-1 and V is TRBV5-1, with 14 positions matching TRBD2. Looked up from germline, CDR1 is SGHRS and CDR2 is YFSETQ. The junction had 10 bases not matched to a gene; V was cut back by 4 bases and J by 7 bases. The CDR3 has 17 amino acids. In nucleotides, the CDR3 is TGCGCCAGCAGCGCGACTAGCGGGGGGGCGGGTTGGAATGAGCAGTTCTTC. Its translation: CASSATSGGAGWNEQFF. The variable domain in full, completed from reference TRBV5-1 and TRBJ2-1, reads KAGVTQTPRYLIKTRGQQVTLSCSPISGHRSVSWYQQTPGQGLQFLFEYFSETQRNKGNFPGRFSGRQFSNSRSEMNVSTLELGDSALYLCASSATSGGAGWNEQFFGPGTRLTVL.

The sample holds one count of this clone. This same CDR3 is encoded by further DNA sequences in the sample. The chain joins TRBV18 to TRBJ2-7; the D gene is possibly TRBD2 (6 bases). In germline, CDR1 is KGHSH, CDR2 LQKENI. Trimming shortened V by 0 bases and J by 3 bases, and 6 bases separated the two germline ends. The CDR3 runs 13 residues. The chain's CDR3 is CASSPPGGYEQYF. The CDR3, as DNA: TGTGCCAGCTCACCACCGGGGGGCTACGAGCAGTACTTC.

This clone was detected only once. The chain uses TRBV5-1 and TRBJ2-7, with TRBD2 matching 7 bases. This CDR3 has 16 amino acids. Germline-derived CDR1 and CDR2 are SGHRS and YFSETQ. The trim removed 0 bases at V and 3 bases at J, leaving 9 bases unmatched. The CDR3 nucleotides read TGCGCCAGCAGCTTGGCGTCCGGCGGGAGTAGCTACGAGCAGTACTTC. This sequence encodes CASSLASGGSSYEQYF.

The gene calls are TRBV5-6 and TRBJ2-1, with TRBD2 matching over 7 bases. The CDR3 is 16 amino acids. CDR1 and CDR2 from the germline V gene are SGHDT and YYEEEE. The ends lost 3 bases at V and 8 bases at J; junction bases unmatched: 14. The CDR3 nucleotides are TGTGCCAGCAGCTCCTTCGGACTAGACGGGCTCCATGAGCAGTTCTTC. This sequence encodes CASSSFGLDGLHEQFF.

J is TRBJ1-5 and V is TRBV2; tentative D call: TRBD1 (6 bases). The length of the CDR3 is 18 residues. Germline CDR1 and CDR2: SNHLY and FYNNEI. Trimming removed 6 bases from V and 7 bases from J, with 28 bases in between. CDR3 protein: CASSVRGAGVSMGQPQHF. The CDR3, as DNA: TGTGCCAGCAGCGTCCGGGGGGCAGGGGTCTCTATGGGGCAGCCCCAGCATTTT.

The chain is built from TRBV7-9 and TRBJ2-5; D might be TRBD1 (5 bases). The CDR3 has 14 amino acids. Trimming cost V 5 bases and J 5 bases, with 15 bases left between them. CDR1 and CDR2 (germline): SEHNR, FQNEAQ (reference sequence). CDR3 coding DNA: TGTGCCAGCAGCACCGAAGGGGTCTGGGAGACCCAGTACTTC. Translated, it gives CASSTEGVWETQYF.

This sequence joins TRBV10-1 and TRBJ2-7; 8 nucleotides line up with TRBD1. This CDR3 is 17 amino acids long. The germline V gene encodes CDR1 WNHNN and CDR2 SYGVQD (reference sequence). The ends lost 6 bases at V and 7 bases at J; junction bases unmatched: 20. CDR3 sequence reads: CASREDREKGGPWEQYF. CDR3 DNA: TGCGCCAGCAGAGAGGACAGGGAAAAGGGCGGCCCCTGGGAGCAGTACTTC.

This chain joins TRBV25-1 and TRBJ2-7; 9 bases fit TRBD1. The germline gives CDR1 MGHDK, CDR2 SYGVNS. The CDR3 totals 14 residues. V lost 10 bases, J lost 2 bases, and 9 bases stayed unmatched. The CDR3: CATRTGEGPYEQYF. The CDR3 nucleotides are TGTGCCACCAGGACAGGGGAAGGCCCCTACGAGCAGTACTTC.

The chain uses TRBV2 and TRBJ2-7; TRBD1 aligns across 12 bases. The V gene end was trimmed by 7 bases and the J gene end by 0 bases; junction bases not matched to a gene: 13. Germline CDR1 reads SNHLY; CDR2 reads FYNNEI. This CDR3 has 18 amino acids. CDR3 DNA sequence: TGTGCCAGCACCCCCTGGGGGACAGGGGGCCTGAGCTCCTACGAGCAGTACTTC. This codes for CASTPWGTGGLSSYEQYF.

In DNA form, the CDR3 reads TGTGCCAGCAGCGGAGATAGCGGGGGGGCCAATGAGCAGTTCTTC. This translates into CASSGDSGGANEQFF. The V gene is TRBV7-2, the J gene TRBJ2-1, with 11 positions matching TRBD2. The CDR3 spans 15 residues. V lost 5 bases, J lost 6 bases, and 6 bases stayed unmatched. Per germline, CDR1 SGHTA and CDR2 FQGNSA.

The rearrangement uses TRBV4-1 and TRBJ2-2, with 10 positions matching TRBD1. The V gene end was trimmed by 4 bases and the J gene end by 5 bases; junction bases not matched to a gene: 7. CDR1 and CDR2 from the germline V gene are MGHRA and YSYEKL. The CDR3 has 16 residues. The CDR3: CASSLRQGAGTGELFF. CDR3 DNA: TGCGCCAGCAGCCTCCGACAGGGGGCAGGAACCGGGGAGCTGTTTTTT.

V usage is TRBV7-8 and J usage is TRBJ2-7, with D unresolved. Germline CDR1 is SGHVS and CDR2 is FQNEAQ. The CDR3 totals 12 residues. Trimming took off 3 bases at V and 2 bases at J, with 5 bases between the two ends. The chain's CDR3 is CASSFGPYEQYF. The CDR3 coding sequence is TGTGCCAGCAGCTTCGGTCCCTACGAGCAGTACTTC. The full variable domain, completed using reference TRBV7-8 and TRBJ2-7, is GAGVSQSPRYKVAKRGQDVALRCDPISGHVSLFWYQQALGQGPEFLTYFQNEAQLDKSGLPSDRFFAERPEGSVSTLKIQRTQQEDSAVYLCASSFGPYEQYFGPGTRLTVT.

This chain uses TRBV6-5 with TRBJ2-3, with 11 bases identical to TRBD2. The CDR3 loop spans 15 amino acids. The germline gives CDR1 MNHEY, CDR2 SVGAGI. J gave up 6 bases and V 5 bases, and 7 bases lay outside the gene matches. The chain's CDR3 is CASSRGLAGWDTQYF. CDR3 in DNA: TGTGCCAGCAGTCGAGGACTAGCGGGTTGGGATACGCAGTATTTT.

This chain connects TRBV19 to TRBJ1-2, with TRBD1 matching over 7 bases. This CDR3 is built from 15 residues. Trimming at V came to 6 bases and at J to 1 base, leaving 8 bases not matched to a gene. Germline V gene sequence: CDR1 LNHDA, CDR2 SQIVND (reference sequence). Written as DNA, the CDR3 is TGTGCCAGTAGGGTACTGGGGACAGTTAACTATGGCTACACCTTC. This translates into CASRVLGTVNYGYTF.

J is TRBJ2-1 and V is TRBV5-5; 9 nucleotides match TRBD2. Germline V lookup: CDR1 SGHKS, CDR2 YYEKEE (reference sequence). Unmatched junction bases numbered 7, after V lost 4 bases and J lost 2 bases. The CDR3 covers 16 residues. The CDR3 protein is CASSPAGGRAYNEQFF. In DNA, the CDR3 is TGTGCCAGCAGCCCTGCGGGCGGGAGGGCCTACAATGAGCAGTTCTTC.

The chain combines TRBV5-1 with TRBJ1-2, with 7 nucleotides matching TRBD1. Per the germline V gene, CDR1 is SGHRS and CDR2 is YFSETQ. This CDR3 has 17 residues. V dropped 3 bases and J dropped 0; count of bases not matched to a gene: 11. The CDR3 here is CASSSLDRPGANYGYTF. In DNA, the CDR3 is TGCGCCAGCAGCTCACTGGACAGGCCAGGAGCTAACTATGGCTACACCTTC.